These T cell receptor beta chains were read from a single sample in a study of T cell repertoires in cytomegalovirus infection. TCRdb redid the calling of the reads with MiXCR, one entry per CDR3 protein. Here the sample spans around 290,000 distinct CDR3 sequences, over 20% being singletons. The sequencing input was PBMCs. The source of these receptors is a human donor in good health (CMV status not recorded). Some clones in this sample may be carry-over from other donors' samples. CDR3s include the opening cysteine and the closing phenylalanine or tryptophan. Fields, in order: clone size, J gene, V gene, D gene, CDR3 protein, CDR3 DNA. A D gene is named only where the DNA matches it firmly. Clone size is stated in some rows and not others, as once, few, many or a class when expanded.

>-|TRBJ2-7|TRBV6-1|-
CASSVRHTDAYEQYF
TGTGCCAGCAGTGTAAGGCATACCGACGCCTACGAGCAGTACTTC
>few|TRBJ2-3|TRBV19|-
CASKVWEGGTGDTQYF
TGTGCCAGTAAGGTGTGGGAGGGGGGCACGGGTGATACGCAGTATTTT
>-|TRBJ2-3|TRBV11-3|-
CASKGAGDTQYF
TGTGCCAGCAAAGGGGCAGGAGATACGCAGTATTTT
>many|TRBJ1-1|TRBV7-3|-
CASSLGRGNTEAFF
TGTGCCAGCAGCTTGGGCAGGGGGAACACTGAAGCTTTCTTT
>-|TRBJ2-5|TRBV14|-
CASSHLGGTQYF
TGTGCCAGCAGCCACCTCGGAGGGACCCAGTACTTC
>few|TRBJ1-2|TRBV7-2|TRBD1
CASSFDRGVSYGYTF
TGTGCCAGCAGCTTTGACAGGGGGGTCTCCTATGGCTACACCTTC
>-|TRBJ1-1|TRBV12-3/TRBV12-4|-
CASSFGQMNTEAFF
TGTGCCAGCAGTTTTGGACAGATGAACACTGAAGCTTTCTTT
>-|TRBJ2-1|TRBV9|-
CASSVEQSSYNEQFF
TGTGCCAGCAGCGTAGAACAGAGCTCCTACAATGAGCAGTTCTTC
>-|TRBJ1-1|TRBV7-9|TRBD1
CASSFPQGEAFF
TGTGCCAGCAGCTTTCCACAGGGGGAAGCTTTCTTT
>many|TRBJ1-1|TRBV7-2|TRBD1
CASSSGQGRMNTEAFF
TGTGCCAGCAGCTCGGGACAGGGACGAATGAACACTGAAGCTTTCTTT
>-|TRBJ1-4|TRBV12-3/TRBV12-4|TRBD1
CASSSGGTGGYWNEKLFF
TGTGCCAGCAGTTCCGGGGGGACAGGGGGCTACTGGAATGAAAAACTGTTTTTT
>many|TRBJ2-3|TRBV7-6|TRBD2
CASSPDLGLAGVTQYF
TGTGCCAGCAGCCCGGACTTGGGACTAGCGGGGGTTACGCAGTATTTT
>-|TRBJ1-1|TRBV6-5|-
CASSAPLGNTEAFF
TGTGCCAGCAGCGCCCCTCTTGGGAACACTGAAGCTTTCTTT
>few|TRBJ2-7|TRBV7-9|TRBD1
CASSLGLGTGESYEQYF
TGTGCCAGCAGCTTAGGTTTGGGGACAGGGGAGTCCTACGAGCAGTACTTC
>few|TRBJ2-1|TRBV20-1|TRBD2
CSAGTSGRRSYNEQFF
TGCAGTGCTGGGACTAGCGGGAGACGCTCCTACAATGAGCAGTTCTTC
>few|TRBJ2-1|TRBV25-1|TRBD2
CASIPGRRGTMDEQFF
TGTGCCAGCATCCCGGGCCGGCGGGGGACGATGGATGAGCAGTTCTTC
>many|TRBJ2-7|TRBV7-2|TRBD2
CASSLVGGRAHEQYF
TGTGCCAGCAGCTTAGTTGGTGGGAGGGCCCACGAGCAGTACTTC
>few|TRBJ2-1|TRBV20-1|-
CSPIFATRNEQFF
TGCAGCCCTATATTTGCCACCCGTAATGAGCAGTTCTTC
>few|TRBJ1-2|TRBV7-2|-
CASSLRAGKDGYTF
TGTGCCAGCAGCTTAAGGGCGGGGAAAGATGGCTACACCTTC
>many|TRBJ2-7|TRBV12-3/TRBV12-4|TRBD1
CASSPTGGSYEQYF
TGTGCCAGCAGTCCGACAGGGGGTAGCTACGAGCAGTACTTC
>-|TRBJ2-7|TRBV7-2|-
CASSLGRGPNEQYF
TGTGCCAGCAGCTTAGGGAGGGGACCTAACGAGCAGTACTTC
>few|TRBJ1-2|TRBV25-1|-
CASSLPGDYGYTF
TGTGCCAGCAGTCTTCCGGGGGACTATGGCTACACCTTC
>few|TRBJ2-5|TRBV9|-
CASSVNEGVEETQYF
TGTGCCAGCAGCGTAAACGAGGGAGTGGAAGAGACCCAGTACTTC
>-|TRBJ1-1|TRBV5-1|-
CASSLEGPSSTEAFF
TGCGCCAGCAGCTTGGAGGGACCCAGCAGTACTGAAGCTTTCTTT
>few|TRBJ2-5|TRBV7-8|TRBD1
CASSVQGDQYF
TGTGCCAGCAGCGTTCAGGGGGACCAGTACTTC
>-|TRBJ2-7|TRBV28|-
CASSFLAGSTSSYEQYF
TGTGCCAGCAGTTTTCTCGCAGGGAGTACCAGCTCCTACGAGCAGTACTTC
>-|TRBJ1-5|TRBV11-2|-
CASSLTRSQPQHF
TGTGCCAGCAGCTTAACTCGGTCTCAGCCCCAGCATTTT
>many|TRBJ2-7|TRBV28|TRBD2
CAAGRTGGYEQYF
TGTGCCGCAGGGAGGACGGGAGGCTACGAGCAGTACTTC
>-|TRBJ2-7|TRBV11-2|-
CASSTDSLEQYF
TGTGCCAGCAGCACCGACTCCCTTGAGCAGTACTTC
>-|TRBJ2-7|TRBV18|TRBD2
CASSLTGGGSYEQYF
TGTGCCAGCTCACTCACTGGTGGCGGGAGCTACGAGCAGTACTTC
>many|TRBJ1-6|TRBV5-5|TRBD1
CASSLAGQGSGNSPLHF
TGTGCCAGCAGCTTGGCGGGACAGGGGTCGGGTAATTCACCCCTCCACTTT
>few|TRBJ2-3|TRBV7-2|-
CASSLGAGVTLDTQYF
TGTGCCAGCAGCTTAGGGGCAGGGGTTACATTAGATACGCAGTATTTT
>few|TRBJ2-7|TRBV29-1|-
CSATVSYEQYF
TGCAGCGCGACAGTGTCCTACGAACAGTACTTC
>many|TRBJ1-1|TRBV7-2|-
CASSFQVNTEAFF
TGTGCCAGCAGCTTCCAGGTGAACACTGAAGCTTTCTTT
>many|TRBJ2-3|TRBV7-2|TRBD2
CASSKGALAGVDTQYF
TGTGCCAGCAGCAAAGGAGCCCTAGCGGGAGTAGATACGCAGTATTTT
>many|TRBJ1-2|TRBV7-9|-
CASSSDNYGYTF
TGTGCCAGCAGCTCCGACAACTATGGCTACACCTTC
>many|TRBJ2-5|TRBV7-2|-
CASSLRWQLETQYF
TGTGCCAGCAGCTTACGATGGCAGTTGGAGACCCAGTACTTC
>-|TRBJ1-5|TRBV15|-
CATSRVSGGNQPQHF
TGTGCCACCAGCAGAGTTTCGGGTGGCAATCAGCCCCAGCATTTT
>few|TRBJ2-7|TRBV28|-
CASSLDRVTTSYEQYF
TGTGCCAGCAGTTTAGACCGGGTGACTACCTCCTACGAGCAGTACTTC
>once|TRBJ2-3|TRBV19|-
CASTSQGFADTQYF
TGTGCCAGTACCAGCCAGGGGTTCGCAGATACGCAGTATTTT
>-|TRBJ1-1|TRBV5-1|TRBD1
CASSGTGSNTEAFF
TGCGCCAGCAGCGGGACAGGGTCGAACACTGAAGCTTTCTTT
>-|TRBJ1-1|TRBV7-9|-
CASSPRSWQNTEAFF
TGTGCCAGCAGCCCCCGAAGCTGGCAAAACACTGAAGCTTTCTTT
>few|TRBJ2-7|TRBV12-3/TRBV12-4|TRBD1
CASSKGQVLYEQYF
TGTGCCAGCAGTAAAGGACAGGTCCTCTACGAGCAGTACTTC
>once|TRBJ2-5|TRBV29-1|TRBD1
CSVLRGRETQYF
TGCAGCGTGCTCAGGGGGCGTGAGACCCAGTACTTC
>few|TRBJ2-7|TRBV11-2|TRBD1
CASSPRQGIEQYF
TGTGCCAGCAGCCCCCGACAGGGGATCGAGCAGTACTTC
>few|TRBJ1-4|TRBV5-1|-
CASSYRPGEVNEKLFF
TGCGCCAGCAGCTACCGGCCAGGGGAGGTTAATGAAAAACTGTTTTTT
>-|TRBJ2-6|TRBV6-4|-
CASSVEGRVSGANVLTF
TGTGCCAGCAGTGTTGAGGGAAGGGTATCTGGGGCCAACGTCCTGACTTTC
>-|TRBJ2-7|TRBV20-1|TRBD2
CSARFIAGGRSPYEQYF
TGCAGTGCTAGATTCATAGCGGGAGGGCGTAGCCCCTACGAGCAGTACTTC
>-|TRBJ1-5|TRBV7-9|TRBD1
CASSNRTGGSNQPQHF
TGTGCCAGCAGCAACCGGACAGGGGGGAGCAATCAGCCCCAGCATTTT
>-|TRBJ2-7|TRBV29-1|TRBD2
CSAGGDGTYEQYF
TGCAGCGCCGGGGGGGACGGTACCTACGAGCAGTACTTC
>-|TRBJ1-1|TRBV28|-
CASSWAGGHTEAFF
TGTGCCAGCAGTTGGGCGGGCGGGCACACTGAAGCTTTCTTT
>-|TRBJ2-3|TRBV7-2|-
CASSFRGALGALTDTQYF
TGTGCCAGCAGCTTCAGGGGCGCTTTGGGAGCCCTCACAGATACGCAGTATTTT
>-|TRBJ2-7|TRBV12-3/TRBV12-4|TRBD2
CASSASGRSYEQYF
TGTGCCAGCAGTGCAAGCGGGAGGTCCTACGAGCAGTACTTC
>-|TRBJ2-4|TRBV12-3/TRBV12-4|TRBD1
CASSLAGGNIQYF
TGTGCCAGCAGTTTGGCAGGGGGTAACATTCAGTACTTC
>-|TRBJ1-1|TRBV11-3|TRBD1
CASSSRGQGRFTEAFF
TGTGCCAGCAGCTCGAGGGGGCAGGGCCGATTCACTGAAGCTTTCTTT
>many|TRBJ2-5|TRBV7-2|-
CASSSPDYGGTQYF
TGTGCCAGCAGCTCCCCGGACTACGGAGGGACCCAGTACTTC
>many|TRBJ2-7|TRBV7-3|-
CASSLSRGSYEQYF
TGTGCCAGCAGCTTAAGCAGGGGCTCCTACGAGCAGTACTTC